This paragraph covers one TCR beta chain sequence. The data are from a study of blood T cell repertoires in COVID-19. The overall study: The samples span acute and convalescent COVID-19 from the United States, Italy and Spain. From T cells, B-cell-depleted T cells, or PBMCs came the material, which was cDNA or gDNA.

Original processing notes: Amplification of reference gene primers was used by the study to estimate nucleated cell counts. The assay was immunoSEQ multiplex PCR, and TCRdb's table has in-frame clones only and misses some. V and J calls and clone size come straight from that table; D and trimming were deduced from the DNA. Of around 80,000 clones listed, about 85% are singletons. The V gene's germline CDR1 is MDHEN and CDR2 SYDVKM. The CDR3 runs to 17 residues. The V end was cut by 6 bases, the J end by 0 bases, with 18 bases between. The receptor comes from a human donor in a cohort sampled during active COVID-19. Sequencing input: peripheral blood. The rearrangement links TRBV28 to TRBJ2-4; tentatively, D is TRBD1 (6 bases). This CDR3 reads CASRPDRIDLAKNIQYF. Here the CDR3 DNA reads TGTGCCAGCAGACCGGACAGAATTGACCTAGCCAAAAACATTCAGTACTTC.